This T cell receptor beta chain was captured in a study of T cell repertoires in cytomegalovirus infection. Overall study: A matching HLA type, together with CMV infection, was signaled by public TCR beta signatures.

The V and J ends lost 7 bases and 4 bases respectively, with 18 bases between them. This CDR3 region has 14 residues. Germline V lookup: CDR1 DFQATT, CDR2 SNEGSKA (reference sequence). Points from the study as a whole: CMV carriers with the relevant HLA were identified by cumulative public TCR beta family frequency.

TCRdb redid the calling of the reads with MiXCR, one entry per CDR3 protein. The data show some 700,000 distinct CDR3 sequences, 33% seen once. Comment on this clonotype: Its antigen remains unidentified.

The sequence came from a human donor in good health (CMV status not recorded). Some clones in this sample may be carry-over from other donors' samples. The specimen comprised cultured PBMCs, sampled from culture after CMV antigen stimulation. The chain links TRBV20-1 to TRBJ2-3; D possibly corresponds to TRBD2 (6 bases). The CDR3 reads CSVRAGGEADTQYF. The CDR3 nucleotides read TGCAGTGTTAGGGCCGGGGGTGAGGCAGATACGCAGTATTTT.